This T cell receptor beta chain derives from a study of T cells in Graves' hyperthyroidism and ophthalmopathy. This clonotype was counted many times. The antigen remains undetermined. General study points: Stable hyperthyroidism was told apart from ophthalmopathy by a model built on 13 V-J features.

Fresh peripheral blood, approximately 10 ml, yielded the PBMCs. Trimming cost V 4 bases and J 4 bases, with 17 bases left between them. Germline CDR1 is SGDLS and CDR2 is YYNGEE. The CDR3 extends over 16 amino acids. Amplification targeted TCR beta CDR3 regions from RNA transcripts. HTBI primers were used for first-round RT-PCR of the TCR CDR3. MiXCR, run by TCRdb on the multiplex PCR reads, gives a single entry per CDR3 protein. The table has 96,000 or so distinct CDR3 sequences, about 51% seen once. The specimen sequenced was blood. This chain joins TRBV9 and TRBJ2-2; D tentatively reads TRBD1 or TRBD2 (5 bases each). The sequence was obtained from a woman aged 40-49 years with Graves' hyperthyroidism. The CDR3 spells CASSPRDLPRTGELFF. The DNA for the CDR3 is TGTGCCAGCAGCCCCCGGGACCTCCCTCGCACCGGGGAGCTGTTTTTT.